Reported below is one T cell receptor beta chain. These data belong to a study of shared clonotypes between healthy human individuals. Trimming pared 5 bases from V and 2 bases from J, leaving 7 bases between. Germline V gives CDR1 MGHDK, CDR2 SYGVNS. The CDR3 is made up of 12 amino acids. Clones were read by immunoSEQ multiplex PCR, and TCRdb kept only the in-frame ones, dropping some. The sample includes some 2.4 million clones, more than 85% of them seen just once. The sequencing sample was made of naive CD4+ T cells from PBMCs. The subset denotes: CD45RA+ positively selected. The source is a man between 18 and 35 years old in good health. Some clones in this sample may be carry-over from other donors' samples. This chain joins TRBV25-1 and TRBJ2-7; D is unclear. CDR3 nucleotide sequence: TGTGCCAGCAGTCCAGCCCCCTACGAGCAGTACTTC. Its protein product is CASSPAPYEQYF.